This T cell receptor (beta chain) stems from a study of T cell changes during pregnancy in multiple sclerosis. The CDR3 contains 14 residues. Trimming took off 1 base at V and 3 bases at J, with 11 bases between the two ends. CDR1 and CDR2 from the germline V gene are SGHRS and YFSETQ. Clones were read by immunoSEQ multiplex PCR, and TCRdb kept only the in-frame ones, dropping some. The table has around 100,000 clones, about 90% seen once. Material: peripheral blood, obtained after pregnancy. The chain has TRBV5-1 and TRBJ2-7; D possibly corresponds to TRBD2 (5 bases). The source of this sequence is a female donor with multiple sclerosis, enrolled in a pregnancy study. The DNA for the CDR3 is TGCGCCAGCAGCTTGAACTCGGGGTTCTACGAGCAGTACTTC. It specifies CASSLNSGFYEQYF.